The subject of this entry is one T cell receptor (beta chain). What it binds is unknown. Amplification used 60 Vbeta primers and 13 Jbeta primers. TCRdb's table, derived via immunoSEQ multiplex PCR, lists solely in-frame clones and lacks some. The repertoire table contains over 120,000 clones. The data originate from a study of cytomegalovirus exposure and HLA in healthy donors. Study outcomes and limitations: In an earlier analysis, in approximately 630 donors, most V segments appeared productive either ~87% or ~30% of the time. One variant, a missense change in DCLRE1C, was linked in a later analysis to TCR beta V- and J-gene trimming.

The CDR3 has 11 amino acids. Germline CDR1 SQVTM, CDR2 ANQGSEA. V shed 7 bases and J 4 bases; nucleotides not matched to a gene: 3. The TCR comes from a male donor in good health and CMV-seronegative. Sequenced input: PBMCs. V usage is TRBV29-1 and J usage is TRBJ1-2; 7 bases are shared with TRBD1. CDR3: CSAGQAYGYTF. As DNA, the CDR3 is TGCAGCGCCGGACAGGCCTATGGCTACACCTTC.